A single sample is the source of the 20 T cell receptor beta chains below, sequenced in a study of blood T cell repertoires in COVID-19 (dated by TCRdb to the early 2020s). Library creation used the immunoSEQ multiplex PCR assay. TCRdb holds this immuneACCESS table with in-frame rearrangements only. Some clones are missing; in checked studies, unresolved V genes explain under half, and the rest has no known cause. Present in this sample are 98,000 or so clones, approximately 88% of which were seen just once. About 27% of the sample comes from the top ten. The specimen sequenced was peripheral blood. The receptor set was obtained from a man aged 55 to 70 with acute or convalescent COVID-19.

The rearrangement joins TRBV3-1 (or the pseudogene TRBV3-2) to TRBJ2-4, with 9 bases that match TRBD2. The CDR3 length is 14 residues. Trimming at V came to 6 bases and at J to 7 bases, leaving 7 bases not matched to a gene. Germline V CDR1 and CDR2: LGHDT, YNNKEL (reference sequence). CDR3 nucleotides: TGTGCCAGCAGTTCCAGGCGGGAGGGGAACATTCAGTACTTC. Encoded protein: CASSSRREGNIQYF.

This chain links TRBV18 with TRBJ2-2; TRBD2 matches 11 bases. Trimming at V came to 0 bases and at J to 3 bases, leaving 0 bases not matched to a gene. Germline V gene data show CDR1 as KGHSH and CDR2 as LQKENI. The CDR3 is made up of 16 amino acids. The CDR3 is CASSPPSGRDTGELFF. The DNA of the CDR3 is TGTGCCAGCTCACCACCTAGCGGGAGGGACACCGGGGAGCTGTTTTTT.

The CDR3 reads CASSLIGEEGQHF. DNA for the CDR3: TGTGCCAGCAGTTTGATCGGGGAGGAGGGCCAGCATTTT. The chain carries TRBV12-3 or TRBV12-4 and TRBJ1-5; D is uncertain. The germline V and J ends were trimmed by 3 bases and 12 bases, with 15 bases remaining between them. The CDR3 has 13 amino acids.

The V call is TRBV3-1 (or the pseudogene TRBV3-2), the J call TRBJ2-3; 8 bases are shared with TRBD1. CDR1 LGHDT and CDR2 YNNKEL come from the germline V gene (reference sequence). Losses at the gene ends were 3 bases for V and 8 bases for J; bases not matched to a gene: 19. The CDR3 has 18 residues. In nucleotides, the CDR3 is TGTGCCAGCAGCCAGCGGCAGGGGGCCGACTTTTTCTTTCCTACGCAGTATTTT. Its protein is CASSQRQGADFFFPTQYF.

This rearrangement joins TRBV6-5 to TRBJ2-7; 8 bases are shared with TRBD2. V shed 6 bases and J 3 bases; nucleotides not matched to a gene: 10. The CDR3 length is 15 residues. Germline V gene data show CDR1 as MNHEY and CDR2 as SVGAGI. CDR3 DNA: TGTGCCAGCAGAGAGGCTAGCGGGTCAAACTACGAGCAGTACTTC. Translating gives CASREASGSNYEQYF.

This clone has only one observation. The chain recombines TRBV6-5 with TRBJ1-1; maybe TRBD1 (5 bases). The V end was cut by 5 bases, the J end by 10 bases, with 14 bases between. Per germline, CDR1 MNHEY and CDR2 SVGAGI. The CDR3 is made up of 12 amino acids. This chain's CDR3 is CASSREGARAFF. Written as DNA, the CDR3 is TGTGCCAGCAGTAGGGAAGGGGCGCGAGCTTTCTTT.

The chain recombines TRBV18 with TRBJ1-3; D might be TRBD1 (5 bases). Trimming took off 4 bases at V and 7 bases at J, with 26 bases between the two ends. Per the germline V gene, CDR1 is KGHSH and CDR2 is LQKENI. This CDR3 comprises 18 residues. CDR3 sequence (DNA): TGTGCCAGCTCACAAAAGGGACTAGAGGGATACTCCGGGAACACCATATATTTT. Translated: CASSQKGLEGYSGNTIYF.

The chain links TRBV6-2 or TRBV6-3 to TRBJ2-1; 10 nucleotides align to TRBD2. The CDR3 runs to 14 residues. Germline V CDR1 and CDR2: MNHEY, SVGEGT. With 4 bases clipped from V and 9 bases from J, the junction kept 6 bases outside the gene matches. The CDR3 nucleotides read TGTGCCAGCAGTTCCCTAGCGGGAGTCGGTGAGCAGTTCTTC. Protein: CASSSLAGVGEQFF.

The chain is built from TRBV4-1 and TRBJ1-1; D unclear. The CDR3 covers 13 residues. Germline assignment: CDR1 MGHRA and CDR2 YSYEKL. V lost 5 bases to trimming and J lost 7 bases, with 14 bases between them. CDR3 bases: TGCGCCAGCAGCACAACCCCGAATGATGAAGCTTTCTTT. The encoded protein is CASSTTPNDEAFF.

J is TRBJ1-1 and V is TRBV3-1 (or the pseudogene TRBV3-2); TRBD1 matches 8 bases. The V segment lost 4 bases and the J segment 3 bases; nucleotides outside the gene matches: 7. Germline CDR1 reads LGHDT; CDR2 reads YNNKEL (reference sequence). This CDR3 comprises 15 residues. CDR3 bases: TGTGCCAGCAGCCCCCTGGACAGGGAGGACACTGAAGCTTTCTTT. Translated: CASSPLDREDTEAFF.

The chain joins TRBV14 to TRBJ2-5; D not certain. Germline CDR1 SGHDN, CDR2 FVKESK. Between the trimmed V and J ends, which lost 4 bases and 4 bases, there was a span of 13 bases. CDR3 length: 14 residues. Written as DNA, the CDR3 is TGTGCCAGCAGCCTCCTGGCCACAGTAGAGACCCAGTACTTC. Protein sequence: CASSLLATVETQYF.

The chain employs TRBV5-1 and TRBJ1-5, with no clear D. Trimming removed 4 bases at V and 1 base at J, with 21 bases between. The CDR3 extends over 18 amino acids. The germline V gene encodes CDR1 SGHRS and CDR2 YFSETQ. In DNA form, the CDR3 reads TGCGCCAGCAGCCTAACCGGGCCTACCCGGGGAAGCAATCAGCCCCAGCATTTT. It encodes CASSLTGPTRGSNQPQHF.

The chain's CDR3 is CASRGKRGEGQPQHF. CDR3 sequence (DNA): TGTGCCAGCAGGGGTAAGAGAGGGGAGGGTCAGCCCCAGCATTTT. The gene calls are TRBV6-5 and TRBJ1-5, with TRBD1 as a possible D gene (5 bases). Germline V gene data show CDR1 as MNHEY and CDR2 as SVGAGI. Trimming cost V 6 bases and J 6 bases, with 18 bases left between them. The CDR3 loop spans 15 amino acids.

J is TRBJ2-3 and V is TRBV6-2 or TRBV6-3; D is uncertain. Germline V gene lookup returns CDR1 MNHEY and CDR2 SVGEGT. CDR3 length: 11 residues. V was clipped by 4 bases and J by 14 bases, with 13 bases between them. CDR3 in amino acids: CASSFELRRYF. CDR3 sequence (DNA): TGTGCCAGCAGTTTTGAGCTTAGGAGGTATTTT.

This clone was seen a few times. The chain recombines TRBV7-8 with TRBJ1-1; D ambiguous. The germline V gene has CDR1 SGHVS and CDR2 FQNEAQ. Trimming shortened V by 1 base and J by 8 bases, and 11 bases separated the two germline ends. This CDR3 region has 13 residues. The CDR3 region is CASSLVVAAEAFF. CDR3 nucleotides: TGTGCCAGCAGCTTAGTTGTGGCGGCCGAAGCTTTCTTT.

The chain employs TRBV10-1 and TRBJ2-1, with D possibly being TRBD2 (6 bases). The V end was cut by 0 bases, the J end by 13 bases, with 13 bases between. The length of the CDR3 is 13 residues. CDR1 WNHNN and CDR2 SYGVQD come from the germline V gene (reference sequence). CDR3 sequence (DNA): TGCGCCAGCAGTGAGTCAGCGGGTGTCGTACAGTTCTTC. Translation: CASSESAGVVQFF.

The V gene is TRBV29-1, the J gene TRBJ1-2; D is unresolved. The CDR3 is made up of 12 amino acids. Trimming pared 7 bases from V and 6 bases from J, leaving 15 bases between. Per the germline V gene, CDR1 is SQVTM and CDR2 is ANQGSEA. Written as DNA, the CDR3 is TGCAGCGCAGGCGCAGCGGAGGATGGCTACACCTTC. As protein: CSAGAAEDGYTF.

The rearrangement joins TRBV4-1 to TRBJ1-5; maybe TRBD1 (5 bases). CDR3 length equals 17 residues. Deletions cut 3 bases from V and 6 bases from J, with 21 bases between. CDR1 and CDR2 from the germline V gene are MGHRA and YSYEKL. The DNA for the CDR3 is TGCGCCAGCAGCCAGGGGTGGAAGGGCAGGGCCGGTCAGCCCCAGCATTTT. Its translation: CASSQGWKGRAGQPQHF.

The chain has TRBV24-1 and TRBJ2-1; TRBD2 matches 13 bases. This CDR3 region has 17 residues. The germline V gene encodes CDR1 KGHDR and CDR2 SFDVKD. Unmatched junction bases numbered 19, after V lost 12 bases and J lost 9 bases. The CDR3 sequence: CASQGTSGTDEGSEQFF. In DNA form, the CDR3 reads TGTGCCTCTCAAGGGACTAGCGGGACCGACGAGGGCAGTGAGCAGTTCTTC.

J is TRBJ2-2 and V is TRBV5-1, with D tentatively TRBD2 (5 bases). There are 15 residues in the CDR3. Germline lookup yields CDR1 SGHRS and CDR2 YFSETQ. V was trimmed by 4 bases and J by 1 base, leaving 11 bases between them. The CDR3 bases are TGCGCCAGCAGCCTCCGAGGAGGGAACACCGGGGAGCTGTTTTTT. Its translation is CASSLRGGNTGELFF.